This TCR beta chain comes out of a study of blood T cell repertoires in COVID-19. Study-level information: Sample material is recorded as cDNA or gDNA derived from T cells, B-cell-depleted T cells, or PBMCs.

Cohorts were assigned according to the clinical history that participants reported. This CDR3 is 13 amino acids long. Germline-derived CDR1 and CDR2 are MNHEY and SMNVEV (reference sequence). Losses at the gene ends were 6 bases for V and 8 bases for J; bases not matched to a gene: 8. This clone was seen only a few times. Authors' data handling: Amplification of reference gene primers was used by the study to estimate nucleated cell counts. Repertoires were generated with immunoSEQ multiplex PCR, while TCRdb's copy carries only in-frame clones and drops some. That table supplies the V and J calls and clone size; D and trimming were determined from the DNA. The data hold 450,000 to 600,000 clones, with around 87% observed a single time.

The clonotype comes from a woman aged 18 to 35 who had recovered from COVID-19. Specimen: PBMCs or T cells enriched from blood (not recorded which). The gene calls are TRBV27 and TRBJ1-2; 8 nucleotides line up with TRBD1. The CDR3 DNA reads TGTGCCAGCAGACAGACAGGGGTGGGGGGCTACACCTTC. Protein sequence: CASRQTGVGGYTF.